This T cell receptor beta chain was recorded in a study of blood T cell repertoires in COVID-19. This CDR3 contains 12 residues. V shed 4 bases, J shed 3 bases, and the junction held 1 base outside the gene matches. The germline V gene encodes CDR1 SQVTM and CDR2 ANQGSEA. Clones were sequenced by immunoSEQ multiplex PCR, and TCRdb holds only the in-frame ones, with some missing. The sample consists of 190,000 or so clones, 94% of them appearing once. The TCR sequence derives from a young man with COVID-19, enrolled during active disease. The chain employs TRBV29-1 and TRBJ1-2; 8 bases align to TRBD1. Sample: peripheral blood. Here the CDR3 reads CSVVTGDYGYTF. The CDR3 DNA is TGCAGCGTTGTGACAGGGGACTATGGCTACACCTTC.